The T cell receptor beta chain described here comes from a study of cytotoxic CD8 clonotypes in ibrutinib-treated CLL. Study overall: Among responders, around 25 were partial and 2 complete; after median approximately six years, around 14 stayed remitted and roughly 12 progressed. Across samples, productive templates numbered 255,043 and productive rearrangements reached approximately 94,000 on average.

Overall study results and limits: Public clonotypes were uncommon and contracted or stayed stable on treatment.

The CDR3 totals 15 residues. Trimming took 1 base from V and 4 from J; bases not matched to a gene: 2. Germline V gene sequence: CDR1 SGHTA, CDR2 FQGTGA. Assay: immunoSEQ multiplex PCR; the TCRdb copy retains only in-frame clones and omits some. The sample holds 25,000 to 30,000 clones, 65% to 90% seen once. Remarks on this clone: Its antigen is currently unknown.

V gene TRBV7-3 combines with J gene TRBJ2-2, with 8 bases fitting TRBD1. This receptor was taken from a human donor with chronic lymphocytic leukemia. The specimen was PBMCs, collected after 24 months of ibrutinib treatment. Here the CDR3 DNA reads TGTGCCAGCAGCTTAAGACAGGGGCCCACCGGGGAGCTGTTTTTT. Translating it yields CASSLRQGPTGELFF.